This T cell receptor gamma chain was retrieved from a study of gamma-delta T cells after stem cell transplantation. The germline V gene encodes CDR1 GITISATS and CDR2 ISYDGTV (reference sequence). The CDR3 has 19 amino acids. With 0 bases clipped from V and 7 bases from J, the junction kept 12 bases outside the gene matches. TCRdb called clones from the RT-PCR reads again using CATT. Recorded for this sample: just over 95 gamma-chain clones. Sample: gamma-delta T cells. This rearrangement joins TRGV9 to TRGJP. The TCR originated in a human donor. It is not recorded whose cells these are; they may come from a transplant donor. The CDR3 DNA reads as TGTGCCTTGTGGGAGGTGCAAGATGGAATCGAGTTGGGCAAAAAAATCAAGGTATTT. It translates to CALWEVQDGIELGKKIKVF.